Listed here are 23 T cell receptor beta chains from one sample, sequenced in a study of T-cell reconstitution after alpha-beta-depleted transplantation in children. TCRbeta library construction was performed incorporating unique molecular identifiers. TCRdb reprocessed the PCR reads with MiXCR, giving one entry per CDR3 protein. The data hold 200,000 to 250,000 distinct CDR3 sequences, with roughly 9% observed a single time. Material: PBMCs from the stem cell graft donor, obtained from the stem cell graft. These receptors all come from a human donor who donated a stem cell graft to a child with acute lymphoblastic leukemia.

This clonotype turned up a few times. CDR3 sequence: CASSLEGTGENPYEQYF. The CDR3 coding sequence is TGTGCCAGCAGCTTAGAGGGAACGGGAGAGAATCCCTACGAGCAGTACTTC. The chain recombines TRBV11-2 with TRBJ2-7, with D possibly matching TRBD2 (6 bases). This CDR3 region has 17 residues. CDR1 and CDR2 (germline): SGHAT, FQNNGV. Trimming stripped 0 bases from V and 2 bases from J, with 17 bases between. Full variable domain (missing parts from reference TRBV11-2 and TRBJ2-7): EAGVAQSPRYKIIEKRQSVAFWCNPISGHATLYWYQQILGQGPKLLIQFQNNGVVDDSQLPKDRFSAERLKGVDSTLKIQPAKLEDSAVYLCASSLEGTGENPYEQYFGPGTRLTVT.

This clonotype occurred a few times. The J gene is TRBJ1-1, the V gene TRBV6-1; D is unclear. Per germline, CDR1 MNHNS and CDR2 SASEGT. Between the trimmed V and J ends, which lost 8 bases and 4 bases, there was a span of 17 bases. The CDR3 spans 14 residues. DNA of the CDR3: TGTGCCAGCCAATTCGGGAGCTTGGGCACTGAAGCTTTCTTT. Translating it yields CASQFGSLGTEAFF.

The J gene is TRBJ2-7, the V gene TRBV11-2, with 7 nucleotides matching TRBD2. J was trimmed by 2 bases and V by 8 bases; bases with no gene match: 12. Germline loops: CDR1 SGHAT, CDR2 FQNNGV. CDR3 length: 15 residues. The CDR3: CASSSPWGGPYEQYF. For the CDR3, the DNA is TGTGCCAGCTCTTCCCCCTGGGGGGGACCCTACGAGCAGTACTTC.

This clonotype was recorded a few times. The chain recombines TRBV7-2 with TRBJ2-3; D may correspond to TRBD1 or TRBD2 (6 bases each). The CDR3 has 16 residues. The germline V gene has CDR1 SGHTA and CDR2 FQGNSA. V lost 5 bases, J lost 0 bases, and 15 bases lay in between. The CDR3 sequence: CASSPEGGASTDTQYF. The CDR3 nucleotides are TGTGCCAGCAGCCCCGAGGGGGGTGCTAGCACAGATACGCAGTATTTT.

This clonotype was observed a handful of times. The chain joins TRBV18 to TRBJ1-2; TRBD1 matches 7 bases. The germline V gene encodes CDR1 KGHSH and CDR2 LQKENI. This CDR3 is built from 16 residues. V shed 5 bases and J 5 bases; nucleotides not matched to a gene: 14. In nucleotides, the CDR3 is TGTGCCAGCTCAGCATCGGGGACAGATGCCCCATATGGCTACACCTTC. This encodes CASSASGTDAPYGYTF.

This rearrangement joins TRBV7-2 to TRBJ1-2, with 7 bases identical to TRBD1. The germline CDR1 and CDR2 sequences are SGHTA and FQGNSA. The CDR3 is 14 residues long. V lost 2 bases, J lost 10 bases, and 10 bases stayed unmatched. DNA of the CDR3: TGTGCCAGCAGCTTACCGGAGGGGACAGCCTCCTACACCTTC. Protein: CASSLPEGTASYTF.

This clonotype was detected only a few times. This chain joins TRBV6-5 and TRBJ2-1; 7 bases map to TRBD2. The germline V gene has CDR1 MNHEY and CDR2 SVGAGI. CDR3 length: 16 amino acids. Germline trimming cut 2 bases from V and 0 bases from J; bases unmatched to any gene: 4. CDR3: CASSYGGGSSYNEQFF. The CDR3 DNA is TGTGCCAGCAGTTACGGGGGGGGTAGCTCCTACAATGAGCAGTTCTTC.

V gene TRBV6-6 combines with J gene TRBJ1-2; no reliable D call. Germline CDR1 is MNHNY and CDR2 is SVGAGI (reference sequence). Trimming pared 2 bases from V and 8 bases from J, leaving 12 bases between. The CDR3 covers 13 residues. The DNA of the CDR3 is TGTGCCAGCAGTTACCGGCAGGACGAAGGCTACACCTTC. Protein sequence: CASSYRQDEGYTF.

The chain combines TRBV5-1 with TRBJ1-2; 8 positions match TRBD1. The CDR3 runs 13 residues. V trimming: 2 bases; J trimming: 8 bases; junction bases outside the gene matches: 5. Germline CDR1 SGHRS, CDR2 YFSETQ. CDR3 loop: CASSFDRGRGYTF. DNA of the CDR3: TGCGCCAGCAGCTTCGACAGGGGAAGAGGCTACACCTTC.

The chain combines TRBV12-3 or TRBV12-4 with TRBJ1-2; weak D call: TRBD1 (5 bases). Trimming took 5 bases from V and 4 from J, leaving 17 bases between them. The CDR3 sequence is 15 residues long. The CDR3 bases are TGTGCCAGCAGTCCTCAACCGGGGACCTCCTATGGCTACACCTTC. It encodes CASSPQPGTSYGYTF.

This clonotype was seen once. The V gene is TRBV19, the J gene TRBJ2-5; 8 bases align to TRBD1. The trim removed 5 bases at V and 10 bases at J, leaving 9 bases unmatched. The V gene's germline CDR1 is LNHDA and CDR2 SQIVND (reference sequence). The CDR3 consists of 13 residues. The CDR3 loop is CASSQGQEAYQYF. CDR3 coding DNA: TGTGCCAGTAGTCAGGGACAGGAAGCGTACCAGTACTTC.

This clonotype was found many times. The chain recombines TRBV7-9 with TRBJ2-5; weak D call: TRBD2 (6 bases). Germline V gives CDR1 SEHNR, CDR2 FQNEAQ (reference sequence). Trimming removed 0 bases from V and 2 bases from J, with 13 bases in between. This CDR3 region has 16 residues. CDR3 sequence: CASSLARDWKQETQYF. CDR3 in DNA: TGTGCCAGCAGCTTAGCACGGGACTGGAAACAAGAGACCCAGTACTTC.

This clonotype was seen only a few times. This sequence joins TRBV9 and TRBJ2-6, with 7 bases that match TRBD1. CDR3 length equals 15 residues. Germline trimming cut 2 bases from V and 2 bases from J; bases unmatched to any gene: 1. Germline CDR1 and CDR2: SGDLS and YYNGEE. The CDR3 protein is CASSVQGAGANVLTF. DNA for the CDR3: TGTGCCAGCAGCGTTCAGGGGGCTGGGGCCAACGTCCTGACTTTC.

This rearrangement joins TRBV20-1 to TRBJ1-5; the D gene is possibly TRBD1 (5 bases). The CDR3 has 15 residues. V shed 6 bases and J shed 2 bases, with 17 bases lying between them. Germline loops: CDR1 DFQATT, CDR2 SNEGSKA (reference sequence). The CDR3 region is CSAMTVSGGNQPQHF. The CDR3 region has the DNA TGCAGTGCCATGACAGTCTCCGGGGGCAATCAGCCCCAGCATTTT.

This clonotype was counted many times. The chain joins TRBV10-3 to TRBJ2-1, with D possibly being TRBD1 (7 bases). The germline V gene encodes CDR1 ENHRY and CDR2 SYGVKD. V shed 0 bases and J shed 5 bases, with 17 bases lying between them. This CDR3 comprises 17 residues. This CDR3 reads CAISESGGQLINNEQFF. The CDR3 DNA reads as TGTGCCATCAGTGAGTCGGGGGGACAGCTTATTAACAATGAGCAGTTCTTC.

This clonotype was counted only a few times. This rearrangement joins TRBV7-8 to TRBJ2-3, with no clear D. The CDR3 extends over 16 amino acids. From germline, CDR1 is SGHVS and CDR2 FQNEAQ. Trimming cost V 1 base and J 0 bases, with 11 bases left between them. The CDR3 bases are TGTGCCAGCAGCTTAGGGGTTTCCAGGAGCACAGATACGCAGTATTTT. Amino acids: CASSLGVSRSTDTQYF.

The chain employs TRBV5-1 and TRBJ2-1; maybe TRBD2 (6 bases). The CDR3 has 14 amino acids. Germline CDR1 reads SGHRS; CDR2 reads YFSETQ. V gave up 6 bases and J gave up 6 bases, with 16 bases separating them. Here the CDR3 DNA reads TGCGCCAGCACCTCTGGGGGGACGCGCAATGAGCAGTTCTTC. Protein: CASTSGGTRNEQFF.

This clonotype was seen many times. This chain connects TRBV20-1 to TRBJ2-7, with 10 bases fitting TRBD2. The CDR3 is 16 amino acids. With 5 bases clipped from V and 3 bases from J, the junction kept 13 bases outside the gene matches. Germline CDR1 and CDR2: DFQATT and SNEGSKA (reference sequence). The CDR3 nucleotides read TGCAGTGCTCGAACCCCTAGCGGGGGATTCGGCTACGAGCAGTACTTC. It yields the protein CSARTPSGGFGYEQYF.

This clonotype occurred many times. V gene TRBV9 combines with J gene TRBJ1-2; D is perhaps TRBD1 (5 bases). With 0 bases removed from V and 3 bases from J, the gap between germline ends came to 12 bases. The CDR3 covers 15 residues. The V gene's germline CDR1 is SGDLS and CDR2 YYNGEE. The CDR3 bases are TGTGCCAGCAGCGTAGTGGAAGGGGCCCACTATGGCTACACCTTC. Its protein product is CASSVVEGAHYGYTF.

This clonotype was found a few times. This rearrangement joins TRBV5-1 to TRBJ1-6, with D perhaps TRBD1 (5 bases). V shed 6 bases and J shed 7 bases, with 11 bases lying between them. There are 13 residues in the CDR3. CDR1 is SGHRS, CDR2 YFSETQ, per germline. CDR3 sequence reads: CASTKGANSPLHF. CDR3 DNA: TGCGCCAGCACCAAAGGGGCCAATTCACCCCTCCACTTT.

This clonotype was seen ten or more times. The chain is built from TRBV5-1 and TRBJ2-7; D is undetermined. Germline CDR1 SGHRS, CDR2 YFSETQ. The ends were cut back, 2 bases at V and 5 bases at J, with 17 bases in the middle. This CDR3 spans 15 amino acids. The CDR3 protein is CASSLRMDGTNEQYF. The CDR3 region has the DNA TGCGCCAGCAGCTTACGAATGGACGGAACCAACGAGCAGTACTTC. The entire variable domain, with the rest obtained from reference TRBV5-1 and TRBJ2-7, is as follows: KAGVTQTPRYLIKTRGQQVTLSCSPISGHRSVSWYQQTPGQGLQFLFEYFSETQRNKGNFPGRFSGRQFSNSRSEMNVSTLELGDSALYLCASSLRMDGTNEQYFGPGTRLTVT.

The V and J genes are TRBV3-1 and TRBJ2-5, with D possibly TRBD2 on 6 matching bases. Trimming cost V 4 bases and J 3 bases, with 12 bases left between them. Germline V gene data show CDR1 as LGHDT and CDR2 as YNNKEL (reference sequence). The CDR3 loop spans 14 amino acids. The CDR3 protein is CASSLLDYKETQYF. CDR3 DNA sequence: TGTGCCAGCAGCCTTCTGGACTATAAAGAGACCCAGTACTTC.

This clonotype occurred a few times. The chain links TRBV20-1 to TRBJ2-5; a weak D match, TRBD1 (6 bases). Looked up from germline, CDR1 is DFQATT and CDR2 is SNEGSKA (reference sequence). This CDR3 region has 13 residues. V was pared by 1 base and J by 2 bases, with 8 bases between. The CDR3 region is CSARGTEQETQYF. The CDR3 coding sequence is TGCAGTGCTAGAGGGACAGAACAAGAGACCCAGTACTTC.